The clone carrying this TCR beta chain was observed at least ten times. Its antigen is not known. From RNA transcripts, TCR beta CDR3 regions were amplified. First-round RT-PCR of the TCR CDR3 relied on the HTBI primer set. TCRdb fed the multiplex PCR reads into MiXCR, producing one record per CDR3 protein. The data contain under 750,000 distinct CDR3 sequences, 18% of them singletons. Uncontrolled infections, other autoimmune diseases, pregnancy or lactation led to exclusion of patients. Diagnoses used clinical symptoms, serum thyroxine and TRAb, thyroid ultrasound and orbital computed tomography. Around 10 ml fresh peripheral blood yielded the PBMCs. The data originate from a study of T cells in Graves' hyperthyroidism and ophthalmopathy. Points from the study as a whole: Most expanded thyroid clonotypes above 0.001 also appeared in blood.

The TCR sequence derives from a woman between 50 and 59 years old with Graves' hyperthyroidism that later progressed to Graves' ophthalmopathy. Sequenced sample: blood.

The DNA of the CDR3 is TGTGCCTGGAGTAGACCGGACAGGAGGGGCGAGCAGTACTTC. It specifies CAWSRPDRRGEQYF. The chain is built from TRBV30 and TRBJ2-7; tentatively, D is TRBD1 (7 bases). There are 14 residues in the CDR3. The germline V gene encodes CDR1 GTSNPN and CDR2 SVGIG (reference sequence). The V gene lost 2 bases and the J gene lost 6 bases, with 17 bases spanning the gap.